This T cell receptor beta chain was captured by sequencing in a study of blood T cell repertoires in COVID-19. In the study overall: The United States, Italy and Spain were the sources of the acute and convalescent COVID-19 samples.

Participant-reported clinical history was the basis for cohort assignment. In the original processing: Researchers report that nucleated cell counts were estimated from reference gene primer amplification. Data came from immunoSEQ multiplex PCR; TCRdb stores just in-frame clones and leaves some out. The V and J calls and clone size are taken from that table; D and trimming were inferred from the DNA. The table lists roughly 260,000 clones, over 80% of them singletons, with just over 2.5% in the top ten. The CDR3 is 13 amino acids. Germline CDR1 reads LGHNT; CDR2 reads FRNRAP. The V and J ends lost 5 bases and 7 bases respectively, with 12 bases between them.

Sequenced material: PBMCs or T cells enriched from blood (not recorded which). The clonotype comes from a woman in her twenties or thirties with acute COVID-19. V usage is TRBV12-5 and J usage is TRBJ2-1; D gene ambiguous. The DNA for the CDR3 is TGTGCTAGTGGTCAGAGTGGCAGGAATGAGCAGTTCTTC. Translated: CASGQSGRNEQFF.